These 28 T cell receptor beta chains share one sample of origin, sequenced in a study of CD8+CD57+ T cells in acquired aplastic anemia. Profiling that covered TCR beta VDJ and CDR3 relied on genomic DNA as its template. From the reads, TCRdb called clonotypes with MiXCR, one entry per CDR3 protein. Here the sample spans 160,000 or so distinct CDR3 sequences, over 40% being singletons. Patients picked for sequencing had shown CD8+CD57+ cell expansion detected by flow cytometry. The source material was sorted CD4+, CD8+, or CD8+CD57+ T cells (not recorded which) from PBMCs. Source of these receptors: a human donor with aplastic anemia.

Concerning this clonotype itself: No DNA is shown, since the ends of the CDR3 on it are uncertain; the CDR3 is the one TCRdb lists. The rearrangement uses TRBV5-2 and TRBJ1-3; TRBD1, the table's D call, was not compared with the DNA. TRBV5-2 is a pseudogene. From its first to its last residue, the CDR3 has 16 amino acids. The CDR3 reads CASNLWGTGSGNTIYF.

J is TRBJ2-1 and V is TRBV2; TRBD1 agrees at 9 bases. The CDR3 runs to 15 residues. V was pared by 1 base and J by 5 bases, with 3 bases of the junction left unmatched. Per the germline V gene, CDR1 is SNHLY and CDR2 is FYNNEI. CDR3 in amino acids: CASSEGQGVNNEQFF. The CDR3 DNA sequence: TGTGCCAGCAGTGAAGGACAGGGGGTTAACAATGAGCAGTTCTTC.

This clonotype appeared once. The V gene is TRBV19, the J gene TRBJ2-1, with a weak D call TRBD2 (6 bases). The DNA matches TRBJ2-7 better at its end, which makes the J call doubtful. CDR1 is LNHDA and CDR2 is SQIVND in the germline V gene (reference sequence). The CDR3 extends over 15 amino acids. The CDR3 nucleotides are TGTGCCAGTAGTATAGCCGGGAGCTCCTACAATGAGCAGTACGTC. The encoded protein is CASSIAGSSYNEQYV.

This clonotype was picked up many times. This sequence joins TRBV19 and TRBJ1-6; tentative D call: TRBD1 (6 bases). Per the germline V gene, CDR1 is LNHDA and CDR2 is SQIVND (reference sequence). This CDR3 is built from 15 residues. V dropped 2 bases and J dropped 14 bases, with 19 bases sitting between them. CDR3: CASSISRNREVTLHF. The CDR3 DNA reads TGTGCCAGTAGTATATCCCGGAACAGGGAAGTAACCCTCCACTTT.

This clonotype has a count of ten or more. The V and J genes are TRBV10-2 and TRBJ2-3; TRBD2 agrees at 13 bases. Germline V CDR1 and CDR2: WSHSY, SAAADI. V gave up 0 bases and J gave up 4 bases; unmatched junction bases: 7. The CDR3 is 18 amino acids. CDR3 nucleotide sequence: TGCGCCAGCAGTGAGTCGAGGACTAGCGGGAGTTTTGCAGATACGCAGTATTTT. It encodes CASSESRTSGSFADTQYF.

The table lists this clonotype with many counts. The chain's CDR3 is CASSPLTGGGSSDTQYF. CDR3 in DNA: TGTGCCAGCAGTCCGTTGACAGGGGGAGGTTCGTCAGATACGCAGTATTTT. This chain uses TRBV6-1 with TRBJ2-3; 9 bases match TRBD1. Germline CDR1 is MNHNS and CDR2 is SASEGT. This CDR3 is 17 amino acids long. The trim removed 5 bases at V and 4 bases at J, leaving 13 bases unmatched.

This clonotype was picked up many times. The rearrangement links TRBV29-1 to TRBJ2-5; 7 positions match TRBD1. The length of the CDR3 is 12 residues. After removal of 8 bases from V and 3 bases from J, the junction contained 6 bases not matched to a gene. The germline CDR1 and CDR2 sequences are SQVTM and ANQGSEA. The CDR3 loop reads CSTRTGEETQYF. In nucleotides, the CDR3 is TGCAGCACTCGTACAGGGGAAGAGACCCAGTACTTC.

This clonotype has ten or more counts. This chain connects TRBV20-1 to TRBJ2-1, with D possibly TRBD2 on 6 matching bases. This CDR3 region has 13 residues. V was pared by 4 bases and J by 11 bases, with 18 bases between. Per germline, CDR1 DFQATT and CDR2 SNEGSKA (reference sequence). CDR3 region: CSATQTSGTQQFF. The CDR3, as DNA: TGCAGTGCTACCCAAACGTCCGGGACTCAGCAGTTCTTC.

This clonotype was counted ten times or more. The V and J genes are TRBV15 and TRBJ2-3; tentatively, D is TRBD1 or TRBD2 (6 bases each). Germline lookup yields CDR1 LNHNV and CDR2 YYDKDF (reference sequence). This CDR3 is 14 amino acids long. V lost 0 bases to trimming and J lost 7 bases, with 11 bases between them. The CDR3 spells CATSRDRGRHTQYF. Written as DNA, the CDR3 is TGTGCCACCAGCAGAGATCGGGGGCGCCATACGCAGTATTTT.

The rearrangement uses TRBV10-2 and TRBJ2-7, with 7 bases identical to TRBD1. The germline V gene encodes CDR1 WSHSY and CDR2 SAAADI. The CDR3 runs 13 residues. Trimming removed 5 bases from V and 6 bases from J; junction bases left unmatched: 7. CDR3 sequence: CASSLSTGIEQYF. The CDR3 DNA follows: TGCGCCAGCAGTCTCTCGACAGGGATCGAGCAGTACTTC.

Concerning this clonotype: A clone one base away is much larger, so this may be a read error. The chain recombines TRBV4-3 with TRBJ1-4; TRBD1 is a possible D gene (5 bases). Trimming took 5 bases from V and 10 from J, leaving 17 bases between them. The germline V gene encodes CDR1 LGHNA and CDR2 YSLEER. The CDR3 extends over 14 amino acids. DNA for the CDR3: TGCGCCAGCAGCGGAGGGGTAGGGATGGGAAAACTGTTTTTT. It translates to CASSGGVGMGKLFF.

This clonotype was counted ten times or more. The CDR3 coding sequence is TGTGCCAGCAGAGGACAAGGAAGAACTGAAGCTTTCTTT. Protein: CASRGQGRTEAFF. The chain links TRBV6-1 to TRBJ1-1; D may be TRBD1 (5 bases). The CDR3 length is 13 residues. Between the trimmed V and J ends, which lost 6 bases and 5 bases, there was a span of 13 bases. CDR1 is MNHNS and CDR2 is SASEGT in the germline V gene.

The chain couples TRBV20-1 to TRBJ1-1; D uncertain. Germline V gene sequence: CDR1 DFQATT, CDR2 SNEGSKA (reference sequence). The length of the CDR3 is 12 residues. The V gene lost 3 bases and the J gene lost 8 bases, with 13 bases spanning the gap. The CDR3 is CSARGRVGEAFF. The DNA for the CDR3 is TGCAGTGCTAGGGGTAGGGTGGGCGAAGCTTTCTTT.

On this clonotype: A much more abundant neighbour one base away suggests this may be a read error. The chain carries TRBV5-6 and TRBJ1-5; 8 nucleotides line up with TRBD1. The length of the CDR3 is 15 residues. CDR1 and CDR2 from the germline V gene are SGHDT and YYEEEE. The CDR3 nucleotides are TGTGTCAGCAGCCTCCAGGACAGGGAAAATCAGCCCCAGCATTTT. It translates to CVSSLQDRENQPQHF.

In regard to this clonotype: A much larger clone differs from this one at a single base, so this may be a read error. This rearrangement joins TRBV20-1 to TRBJ1-1; TRBD1 matches 7 bases. Losses at the gene ends were 3 bases for V and 4 bases for J; bases not matched to a gene: 2. The CDR3 covers 12 residues. CDR1 DFQATT and CDR2 SNEGSKA come from the germline V gene (reference sequence). The CDR3 DNA is TGCAGTGCTAGTGCAGGGGGCACTGAAGCTTTCTTT. It translates to CSASAGGTEAFF.

The V call is TRBV29-1, the J call TRBJ1-1; possible D gene TRBD1, 5 bases. The CDR3 is made up of 13 amino acids. The germline V gene encodes CDR1 SQVTM and CDR2 ANQGSEA. Deletions cut 3 bases from V and 0 bases from J, with 8 bases between. CDR3 bases: TGCAGCGTTGAGAGACAGATGAACACTGAAGCTTTCTTT. Its protein product is CSVERQMNTEAFF. Full variable domain (outside the CDR3, taken from reference TRBV29-1 and TRBJ1-1): SAVISQKPSRDICQRGTSLTIQCQVDSQVTMMFWYRQQPGQSLTLIATANQGSEATYESGFVIDKFPISRPNLTFSTLTVSNMSPEDSSIYLCSVERQMNTEAFFGQGTRLTVV.

This chain joins TRBV7-8 and TRBJ1-3; D gene ambiguous. The CDR3 totals 15 residues. The V gene lost 5 bases and the J gene lost 2 bases, with 13 bases spanning the gap. CDR1 and CDR2 from the germline V gene are SGHVS and FQNEAQ. CDR3 nucleotide sequence: TGTGCCAGCAGCCCACTTGGGTTCGCTGGAAACACCATATATTTT. Translated: CASSPLGFAGNTIYF.

The chain couples TRBV2 to TRBJ2-6; D is possibly TRBD1 or TRBD2 (5 bases each). Trimming shortened V by 5 bases and J by 1 base, and 9 bases separated the two germline ends. CDR3 length equals 15 residues. Germline assignment: CDR1 SNHLY and CDR2 FYNNEI. In DNA, the CDR3 is TGTGCCAGCAGTCGGGACCGATCTGGGGCCAACGTCCTGACTTTC. Amino acids: CASSRDRSGANVLTF.

This clonotype has ten or more counts. The chain combines TRBV6-1 with TRBJ2-2, with 7 bases matching TRBD1. CDR3 size: 16 residues. J was trimmed by 0 bases and V by 5 bases; bases with no gene match: 6. Germline V gives CDR1 MNHNS, CDR2 SASEGT. CDR3 loop: CASSTTGFANTGELFF. CDR3 DNA: TGTGCCAGCAGTACGACAGGGTTCGCGAACACCGGGGAGCTGTTTTTT.

For this clonotype: The CDR3 does not close with the conserved phenylalanine or tryptophan, likely indicating a read error. The rearrangement joins TRBV15 to TRBJ2-3; 7 bases fit TRBD1. The ends lost 0 bases at V and 7 bases at J; junction bases unmatched: 4. Germline CDR1 and CDR2: LNHNV and YYDKDF (reference sequence). The CDR3 contains 14 residues. In nucleotides, the CDR3 is TGTGCCACCAGCAGAGAGAGGGGGCGCCATACGCAGTATCTT. Residues: CATSRERGRHTQYL.

This rearrangement joins TRBV20-1 to TRBJ2-2, with D unclear. The CDR3 contains 12 residues. Trimming left V 0 bases short and J 7 bases short, with 6 bases between. CDR1 is DFQATT, CDR2 SNEGSKA, per germline (reference sequence). CDR3 loop: CSARDPIGELFF. In DNA, the CDR3 is TGCAGTGCTAGAGACCCAATCGGGGAGCTGTTTTTT.

This clonotype was seen at least ten times. The DNA is omitted, as the CDR3 cannot be located on it reliably, and the CDR3 follows TCRdb's listing. The chain employs TRBV19 and TRBJ1-3; TRBD1 was called by the table and not checked on the DNA. Counting both end residues, the CDR3 totals 17 amino acids. CDR1 and CDR2 (germline): LNHDA, SQIVND (reference sequence). CDR3 protein: CASSTTFGALVGNTIYF.

The rearrangement joins TRBV19 to TRBJ1-4; D is undetermined. The germline V gene encodes CDR1 LNHDA and CDR2 SQIVND (reference sequence). The CDR3 runs 12 residues. V lost 2 bases, J lost 7 bases, and 5 bases lay in between. CDR3 DNA: TGTGCCAGTAGTATAATTGGTGAAAAACTGTTTTTT. Translating it yields CASSIIGEKLFF. Combining the CDR3 with reference TRBV19 and TRBJ1-4 gives the whole variable domain DGGITQSPKYLFRKEGQNVTLSCEQNLNHDAMYWYRQDPGQGLRLIYYSQIVNDFQKGDIAEGYSVSREKKESFPLTVTSAQKNPTAFYLCASSIIGEKLFFGSGTQLSVL.

The chain is built from TRBV9 and TRBJ1-1; D is perhaps TRBD1 (5 bases). The CDR3 has 14 residues. Per the germline V gene, CDR1 is SGDLS and CDR2 is YYNGEE. V was shortened by 3 bases and J by 1 base, with 10 bases between the two germline ends. In nucleotides, the CDR3 is TGTGCCAGCAGCGGTGGGGCGCGGAACACTGAAGCTTTCTTT. Protein sequence: CASSGGARNTEAFF.

The chain employs TRBV12-3 or TRBV12-4 and TRBJ2-7; 9 bases line up with TRBD1. The trim removed 6 bases at V and 6 bases at J, leaving 6 bases unmatched. The CDR3 has 13 amino acids. CDR3 region: CASSGDRVGEQYF. The CDR3 region has the DNA TGTGCCAGCAGCGGGGACAGGGTGGGCGAGCAGTACTTC.

The chain combines TRBV29-1 with TRBJ2-1; the match to TRBD2 covers 7 bases. Looked up from germline, CDR1 is SQVTM and CDR2 is ANQGSEA. CDR3 length equals 14 residues. V gave up 8 bases and J gave up 4 bases; unmatched junction bases: 11. CDR3 DNA: TGCAGCTTGGGGGGGGGAAGACTATACAATGAGCAGTTCTTC. Translated, it gives CSLGGGRLYNEQFF.

This chain uses TRBV19 with TRBJ1-5; a possible D gene is TRBD1 (5 bases). The CDR3 contains 13 residues. The V gene's germline CDR1 is LNHDA and CDR2 SQIVND (reference sequence). The V gene lost 3 bases and the J gene lost 6 bases, with 9 bases spanning the gap. CDR3 sequence (DNA): TGTGCCAGTAGTATGGGAGGGACTCAGCCCCAGCATTTT. Amino acid sequence: CASSMGGTQPQHF.

A single count supports this clonotype. DNA of the CDR3: TGCAGCGTTGCAGGGAGTAGTGGGGGCAATCAGCCCCAGCATTTT. Protein product: CSVAGSSGGNQPQHF. V usage is TRBV29-1 and J usage is TRBJ1-5; a possible D gene is TRBD1 (5 bases). The V and J ends lost 4 bases and 2 bases respectively, with 15 bases between them. Germline-derived CDR1 and CDR2 are SQVTM and ANQGSEA. This CDR3 is built from 15 residues. Using reference TRBV29-1 and TRBJ1-5 for the parts outside the CDR3, the full variable domain is SAVISQKPSRDICQRGTSLTIQCQVDSQVTMMFWYRQQPGQSLTLIATANQGSEATYESGFVIDKFPISRPNLTFSTLTVSNMSPEDSSIYLCSVAGSSGGNQPQHFGDGTRLSIL.